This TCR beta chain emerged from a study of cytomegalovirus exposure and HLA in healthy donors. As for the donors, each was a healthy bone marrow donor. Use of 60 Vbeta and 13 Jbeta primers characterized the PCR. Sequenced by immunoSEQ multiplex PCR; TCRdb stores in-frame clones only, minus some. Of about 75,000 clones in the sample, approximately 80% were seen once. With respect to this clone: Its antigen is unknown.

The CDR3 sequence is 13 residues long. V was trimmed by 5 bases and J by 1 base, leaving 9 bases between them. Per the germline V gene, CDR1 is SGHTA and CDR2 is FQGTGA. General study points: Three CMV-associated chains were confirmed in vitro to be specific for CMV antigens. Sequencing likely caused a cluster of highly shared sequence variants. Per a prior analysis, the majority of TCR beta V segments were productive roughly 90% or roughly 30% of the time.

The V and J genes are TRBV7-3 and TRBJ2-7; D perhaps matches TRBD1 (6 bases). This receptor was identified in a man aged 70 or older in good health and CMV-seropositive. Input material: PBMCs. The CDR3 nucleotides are TGTGCCAGCAGCGCAGGACAGTCCTACGAGCAGTACTTC. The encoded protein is CASSAGQSYEQYF.